This TCR beta chain stems from a study of blood T cell repertoires in COVID-19. Produced via immunoSEQ multiplex PCR; TCRdb's table is partial and in-frame only. The sample includes some 290,000 clones, 86% of them seen just once. The sequence came from a woman in her twenties or thirties with COVID-19, enrolled during active disease. The source material was peripheral blood.

As DNA, the CDR3 is TGTGCCTGGGACATGGGGGGCGAGCAGTACTTC. It is translated as CAWDMGGEQYF. This chain uses TRBV30 with TRBJ2-7; a weak D match, TRBD2 (6 bases). Trimming removed 5 bases at V and 6 bases at J, with 11 bases between. Germline CDR1 reads GTSNPN; CDR2 reads SVGIG (reference sequence). The CDR3 consists of 11 residues.